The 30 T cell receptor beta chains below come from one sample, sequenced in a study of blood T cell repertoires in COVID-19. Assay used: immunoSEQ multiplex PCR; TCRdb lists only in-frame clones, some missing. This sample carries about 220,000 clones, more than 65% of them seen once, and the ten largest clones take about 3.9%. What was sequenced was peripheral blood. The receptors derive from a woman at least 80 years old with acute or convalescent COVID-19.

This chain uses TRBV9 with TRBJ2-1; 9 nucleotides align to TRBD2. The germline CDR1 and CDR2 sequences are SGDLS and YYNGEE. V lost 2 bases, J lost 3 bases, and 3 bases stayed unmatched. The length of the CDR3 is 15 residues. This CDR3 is CASSVSGGDYNEQFF. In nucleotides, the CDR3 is TGTGCCAGCAGCGTTAGCGGGGGAGACTACAATGAGCAGTTCTTC.

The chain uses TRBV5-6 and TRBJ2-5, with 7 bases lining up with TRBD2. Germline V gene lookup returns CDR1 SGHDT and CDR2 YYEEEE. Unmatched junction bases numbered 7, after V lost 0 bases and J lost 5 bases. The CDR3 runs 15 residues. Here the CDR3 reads CASSLDQRDMETQYF. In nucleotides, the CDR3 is TGTGCCAGCAGCTTGGACCAGCGGGATATGGAGACCCAGTACTTC. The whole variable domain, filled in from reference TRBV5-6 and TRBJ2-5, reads DAGVTQSPTHLIKTRGQQVTLRCSPKSGHDTVSWYQQALGQGPQFIFQYYEEEERQRGNFPDRFSGHQFPNYSSELNVNALLLGDSALYLCASSLDQRDMETQYFGPGTRLLVL.

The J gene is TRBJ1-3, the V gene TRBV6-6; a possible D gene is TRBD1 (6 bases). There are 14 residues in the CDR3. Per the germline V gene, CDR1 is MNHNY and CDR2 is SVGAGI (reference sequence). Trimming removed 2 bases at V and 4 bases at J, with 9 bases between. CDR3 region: CASSYGGSGNTIYF. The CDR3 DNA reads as TGTGCCAGCAGTTACGGGGGCTCAGGAAACACCATATATTTT.

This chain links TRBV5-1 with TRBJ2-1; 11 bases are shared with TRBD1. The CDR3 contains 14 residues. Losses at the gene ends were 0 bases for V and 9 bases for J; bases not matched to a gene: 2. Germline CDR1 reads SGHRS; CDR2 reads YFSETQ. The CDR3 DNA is TGCGCCAGCAGCTTGGTGGACAGGGGGCCTGAGCAGTTCTTC. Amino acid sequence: CASSLVDRGPEQFF.

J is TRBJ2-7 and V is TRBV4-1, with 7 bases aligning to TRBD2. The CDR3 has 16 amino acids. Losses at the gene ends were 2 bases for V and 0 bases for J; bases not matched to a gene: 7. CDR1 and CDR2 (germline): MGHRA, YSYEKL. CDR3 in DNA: TGCGCCAGCAGCCAAAGCGGGACTCTTGACTCCTACGAGCAGTACTTC. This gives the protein CASSQSGTLDSYEQYF.

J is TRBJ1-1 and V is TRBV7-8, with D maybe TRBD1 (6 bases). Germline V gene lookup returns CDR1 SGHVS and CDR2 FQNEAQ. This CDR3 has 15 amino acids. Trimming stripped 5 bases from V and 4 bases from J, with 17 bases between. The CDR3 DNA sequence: TGTGCCAGCAGCCCCCTCCAGGGGTCGGGCACTGAAGCTTTCTTT. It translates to CASSPLQGSGTEAFF.

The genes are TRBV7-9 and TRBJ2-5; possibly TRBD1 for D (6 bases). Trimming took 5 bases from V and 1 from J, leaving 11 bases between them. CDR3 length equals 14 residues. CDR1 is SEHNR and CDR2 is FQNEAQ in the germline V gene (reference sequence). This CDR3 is CASSTRTVQETQYF. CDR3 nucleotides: TGTGCCAGCAGCACTCGGACAGTCCAAGAGACCCAGTACTTC.

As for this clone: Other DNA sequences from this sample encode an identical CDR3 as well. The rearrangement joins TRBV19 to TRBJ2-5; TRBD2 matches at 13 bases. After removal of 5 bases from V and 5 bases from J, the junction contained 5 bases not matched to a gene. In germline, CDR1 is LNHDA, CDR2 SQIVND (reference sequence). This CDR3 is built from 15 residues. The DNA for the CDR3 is TGTGCCAGTAGTTTACTAGCGGGGGGGCGTGAGACCCAGTACTTC. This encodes CASSLLAGGRETQYF.

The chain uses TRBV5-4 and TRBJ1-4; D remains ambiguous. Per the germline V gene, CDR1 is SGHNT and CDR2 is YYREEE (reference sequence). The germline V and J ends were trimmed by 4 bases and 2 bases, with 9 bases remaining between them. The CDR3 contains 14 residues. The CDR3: CASSETRTNEKLFF. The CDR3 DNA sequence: TGTGCCAGCAGCGAGACAAGGACTAATGAAAAACTGTTTTTT.

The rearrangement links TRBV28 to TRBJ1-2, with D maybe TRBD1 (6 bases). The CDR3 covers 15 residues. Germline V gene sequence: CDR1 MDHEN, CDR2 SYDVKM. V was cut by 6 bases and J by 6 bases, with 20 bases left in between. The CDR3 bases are TGTGCCAGCAGAACTATCTCGCTGGACAGACATGGCTACACCTTC. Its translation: CASRTISLDRHGYTF.

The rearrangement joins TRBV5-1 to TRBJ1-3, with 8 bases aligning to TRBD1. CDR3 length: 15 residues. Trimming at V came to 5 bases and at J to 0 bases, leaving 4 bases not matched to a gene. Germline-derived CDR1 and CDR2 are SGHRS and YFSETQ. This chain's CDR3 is CASRWTGSSGNTIYF. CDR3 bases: TGCGCCAGCAGATGGACAGGGAGCTCTGGAAACACCATATATTTT.

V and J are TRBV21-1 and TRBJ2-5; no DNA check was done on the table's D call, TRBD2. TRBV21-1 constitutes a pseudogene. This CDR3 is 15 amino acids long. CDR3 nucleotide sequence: TGTGCCAGCAGGAAAGGACTAGCGGGCGGGGAGACCCAGTACTTC. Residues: CASRKGLAGGETQYF.

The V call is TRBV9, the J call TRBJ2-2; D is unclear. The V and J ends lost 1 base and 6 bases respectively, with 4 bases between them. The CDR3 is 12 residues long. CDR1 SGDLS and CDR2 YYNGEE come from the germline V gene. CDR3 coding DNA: TGTGCCAGCAGCGTACAGTCCGGGGAGCTGTTTTTT. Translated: CASSVQSGELFF.

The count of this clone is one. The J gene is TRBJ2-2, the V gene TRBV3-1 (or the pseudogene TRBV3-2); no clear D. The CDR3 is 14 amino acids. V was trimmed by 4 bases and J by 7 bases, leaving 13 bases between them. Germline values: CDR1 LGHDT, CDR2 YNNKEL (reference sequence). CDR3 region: CASSLCRSDGELFF. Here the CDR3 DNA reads TGTGCCAGCAGCCTTTGTAGGAGCGACGGGGAGCTGTTTTTT.

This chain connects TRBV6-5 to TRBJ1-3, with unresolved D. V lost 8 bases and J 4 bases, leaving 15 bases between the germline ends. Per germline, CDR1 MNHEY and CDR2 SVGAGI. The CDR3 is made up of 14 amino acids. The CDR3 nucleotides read TGTGCCAGCGCGGGCGTTCTTTTCGGAAACACCATATATTTT. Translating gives CASAGVLFGNTIYF.

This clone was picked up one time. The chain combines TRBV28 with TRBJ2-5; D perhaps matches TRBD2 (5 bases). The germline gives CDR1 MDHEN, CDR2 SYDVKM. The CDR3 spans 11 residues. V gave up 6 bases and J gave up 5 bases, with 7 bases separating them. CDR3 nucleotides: TGTGCCAGCAGCCGCGGGGAGACCCAGTACTTC. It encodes CASSRGETQYF. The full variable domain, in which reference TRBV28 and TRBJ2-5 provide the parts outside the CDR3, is DVKVTQSSRYLVKRTGEKVFLECVQDMDHENMFWYRQDPGLGLRLIYFSYDVKMKEKGDIPEGYSVSREKKERFSLILESASTNQTSMYLCASSRGETQYFGPGTRLLVL.

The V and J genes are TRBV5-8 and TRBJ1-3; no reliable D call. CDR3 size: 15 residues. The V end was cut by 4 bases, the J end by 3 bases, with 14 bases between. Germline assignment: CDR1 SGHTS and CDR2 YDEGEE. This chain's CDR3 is CASSLARGGGNTIYF. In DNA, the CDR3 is TGTGCCAGCAGCCTTGCGCGGGGTGGTGGAAACACCATATATTTT.

The CDR3 DNA is TGCGCCAGCAGCTGGGTCGGCAGGGGTAACGATAATTCACCCCTCCACTTT. It yields the protein CASSWVGRGNDNSPLHF. This sequence joins TRBV5-1 and TRBJ1-6, with TRBD1 as a possible D gene (6 bases). This CDR3 contains 17 residues. The germline CDR1 and CDR2 sequences are SGHRS and YFSETQ. With 3 bases removed from V and 5 bases from J, the gap between germline ends came to 18 bases.

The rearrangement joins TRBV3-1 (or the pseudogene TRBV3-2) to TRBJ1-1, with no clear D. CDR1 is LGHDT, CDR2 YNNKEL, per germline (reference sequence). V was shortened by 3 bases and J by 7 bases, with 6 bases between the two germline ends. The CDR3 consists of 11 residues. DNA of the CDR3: TGTGCCAGCAGCCACACCTATGAAGCTTTCTTT. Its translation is CASSHTYEAFF.

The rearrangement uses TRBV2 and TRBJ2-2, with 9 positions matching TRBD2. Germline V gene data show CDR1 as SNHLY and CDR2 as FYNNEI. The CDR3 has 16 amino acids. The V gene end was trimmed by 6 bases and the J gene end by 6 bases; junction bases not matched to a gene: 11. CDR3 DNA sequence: TGTGCCAGCAGCGGGACTAGCCCTGCCCTCCCCGGGGAGCTGTTTTTT. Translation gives CASSGTSPALPGELFF.

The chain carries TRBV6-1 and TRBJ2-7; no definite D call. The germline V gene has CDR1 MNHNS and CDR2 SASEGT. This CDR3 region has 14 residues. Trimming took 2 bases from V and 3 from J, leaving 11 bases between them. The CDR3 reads CASSENGPNYEQYF. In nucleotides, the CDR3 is TGTGCCAGCAGTGAAAATGGGCCAAACTACGAGCAGTACTTC.

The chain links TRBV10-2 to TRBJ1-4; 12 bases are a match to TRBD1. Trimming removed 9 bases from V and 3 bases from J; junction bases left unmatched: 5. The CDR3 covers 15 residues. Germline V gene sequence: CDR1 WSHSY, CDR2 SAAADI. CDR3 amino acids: CASAGTGGPNEKLFF. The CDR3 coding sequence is TGCGCCAGTGCCGGGACAGGGGGCCCTAATGAAAAACTGTTTTTT.

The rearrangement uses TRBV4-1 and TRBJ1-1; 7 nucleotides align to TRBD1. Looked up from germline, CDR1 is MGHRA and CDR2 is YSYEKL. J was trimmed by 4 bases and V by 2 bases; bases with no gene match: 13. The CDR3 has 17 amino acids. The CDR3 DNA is TGCGCCAGCAGCCAACCGGGACAGAGGCCTTCCTTCACTGAAGCTTTCTTT. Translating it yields CASSQPGQRPSFTEAFF.

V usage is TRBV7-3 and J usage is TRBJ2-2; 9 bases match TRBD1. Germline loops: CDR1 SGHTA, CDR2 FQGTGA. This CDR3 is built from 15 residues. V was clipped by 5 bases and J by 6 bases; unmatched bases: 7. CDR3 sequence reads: CASSNNRGRAGELFF. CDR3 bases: TGTGCCAGCAGCAATAACAGGGGGCGCGCCGGGGAGCTGTTTTTT. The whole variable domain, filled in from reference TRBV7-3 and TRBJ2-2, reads GAGVSQTPSNKVTEKGKYVELRCDPISGHTALYWYRQSLGQGPEFLIYFQGTGAADDSGLPNDRFFAVRPEGSVSTLKIQRTERGDSAVYLCASSNNRGRAGELFFGEGSRLTVL.

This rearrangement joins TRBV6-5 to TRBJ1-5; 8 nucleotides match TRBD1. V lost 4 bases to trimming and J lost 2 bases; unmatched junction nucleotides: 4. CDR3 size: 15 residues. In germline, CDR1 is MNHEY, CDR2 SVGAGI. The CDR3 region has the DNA TGTGCCAGCAGTTCCCAGGGGGCGGGCAATCAGCCCCAGCATTTT. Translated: CASSSQGAGNQPQHF.

The CDR3 sequence is CASSPPGWAQADTQYF. Written as DNA, the CDR3 is TGTGCCAGCAGCCCCCCGGGGTGGGCCCAGGCAGATACGCAGTATTTT. V is TRBV7-2 and J is TRBJ2-3; D may be TRBD2 (5 bases). The V gene lost 5 bases and the J gene lost 4 bases, with 19 bases spanning the gap. CDR3 length: 16 residues. Germline loops: CDR1 SGHTA, CDR2 FQGNSA.

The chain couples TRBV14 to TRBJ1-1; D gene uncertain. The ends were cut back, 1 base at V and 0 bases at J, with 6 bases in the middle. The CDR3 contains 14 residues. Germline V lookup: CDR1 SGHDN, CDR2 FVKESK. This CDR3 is CASSQGQMNTEAFF. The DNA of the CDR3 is TGTGCCAGCAGCCAAGGCCAGATGAACACTGAAGCTTTCTTT.

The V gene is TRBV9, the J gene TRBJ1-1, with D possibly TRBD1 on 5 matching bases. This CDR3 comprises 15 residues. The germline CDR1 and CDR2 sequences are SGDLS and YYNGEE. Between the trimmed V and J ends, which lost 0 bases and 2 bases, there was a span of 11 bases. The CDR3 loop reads CASSVDGGINTEAFF. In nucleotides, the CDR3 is TGTGCCAGCAGCGTAGACGGGGGGATAAACACTGAAGCTTTCTTT.

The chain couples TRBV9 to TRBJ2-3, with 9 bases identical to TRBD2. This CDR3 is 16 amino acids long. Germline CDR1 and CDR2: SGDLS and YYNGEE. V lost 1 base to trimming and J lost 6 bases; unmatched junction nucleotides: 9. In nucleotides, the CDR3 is TGTGCCAGCAGCGTATGGCGGGGGGGCACCCCGGATACGCAGTATTTT. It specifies CASSVWRGGTPDTQYF. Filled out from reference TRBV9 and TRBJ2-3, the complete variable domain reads DSGVTQTPKHLITATGQRVTLRCSPRSGDLSVYWYQQSLDQGLQFLIQYYNGEERAKGNILERFSAQQFPDLHSELNLSSLELGDSALYFCASSVWRGGTPDTQYFGPGTRLTVL.

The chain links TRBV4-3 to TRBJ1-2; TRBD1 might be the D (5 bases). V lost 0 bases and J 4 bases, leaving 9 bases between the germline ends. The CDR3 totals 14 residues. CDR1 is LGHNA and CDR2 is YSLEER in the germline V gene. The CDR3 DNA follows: TGCGCCAGCAGCCAAGAGCAGGGAACCTATGGCTACACCTTC. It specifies CASSQEQGTYGYTF.